The text below deals with one TCR beta chain. The sample comes from a study of blood T cell repertoires in COVID-19. Repertoires were generated with immunoSEQ multiplex PCR, while TCRdb's copy carries only in-frame clones and drops some. The sample yields under 150,000 clones, around 83% seen once. Germline assignment: CDR1 MNHEY and CDR2 SVGEGT. The CDR3 has 14 residues. V dropped 4 bases and J dropped 0; count of bases not matched to a gene: 0. The Seattle patients, enrolled during active infection, were followed longitudinally. The receptor's source is a woman aged 60 to 75 with COVID-19, enrolled during active disease. The chain links TRBV6-2 or TRBV6-3 to TRBJ1-1; 9 positions match TRBD1. Specimen: peripheral blood. This CDR3 reads CASSWTGVNTEAFF. DNA of the CDR3: TGTGCCAGCAGTTGGACAGGGGTGAACACTGAAGCTTTCTTT.